This T cell receptor (beta chain) was found in a study of shared clonotypes between healthy human individuals. As for this clone: Antigen specificity is unknown.

Germline CDR1 SGHRS, CDR2 YFSETQ. V gave up 0 bases and J gave up 5 bases, with 14 bases separating them. The CDR3 has 15 residues. Study-level results: Read depth was anticipated to influence clonotype sharing among donors.

Positive CCR7 selection of CD45RO-negative cells yielded the naive CD8 cells, and terminally differentiated effector memory CD45RA+ cells were excluded. The protocol was immunoSEQ multiplex PCR, while the TCRdb copy is restricted to in-frame clones and leaves out a portion. The sample records under 1 million clones, around 93% being singletons. The chain employs TRBV5-1 and TRBJ2-5; D unclear. The source is a man younger than 40 in good health. The specimen was naive CD8+ T cells sorted from blood. CDR3 residues: CASSLEDGFGETQYF. CDR3 nucleotides: TGCGCCAGCAGCTTGGAGGATGGGTTCGGGGAGACCCAGTACTTC.